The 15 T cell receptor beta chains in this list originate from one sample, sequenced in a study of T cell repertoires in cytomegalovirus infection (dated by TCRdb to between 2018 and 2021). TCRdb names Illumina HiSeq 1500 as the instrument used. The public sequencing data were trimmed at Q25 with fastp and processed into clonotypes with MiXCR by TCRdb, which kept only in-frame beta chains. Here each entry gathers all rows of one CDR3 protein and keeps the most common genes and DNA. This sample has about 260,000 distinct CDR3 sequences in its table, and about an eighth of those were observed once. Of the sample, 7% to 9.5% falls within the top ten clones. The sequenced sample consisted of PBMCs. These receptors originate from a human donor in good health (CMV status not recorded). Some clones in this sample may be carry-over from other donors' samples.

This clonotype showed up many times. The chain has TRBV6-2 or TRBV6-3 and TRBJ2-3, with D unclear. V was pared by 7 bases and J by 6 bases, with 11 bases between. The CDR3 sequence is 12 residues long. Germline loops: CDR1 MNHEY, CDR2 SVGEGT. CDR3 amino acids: CASNELGDTQYF. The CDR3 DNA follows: TGTGCCAGCAATGAGCTGGGGGATACGCAGTATTTT.

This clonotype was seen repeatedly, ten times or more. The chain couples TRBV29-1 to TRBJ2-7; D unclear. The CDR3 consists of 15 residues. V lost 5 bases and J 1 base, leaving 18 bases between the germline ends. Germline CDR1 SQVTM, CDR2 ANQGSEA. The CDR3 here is CSVRNLGRSSYEQYF. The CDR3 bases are TGCAGCGTTCGGAACCTGGGCAGGAGTTCCTACGAGCAGTACTTC.

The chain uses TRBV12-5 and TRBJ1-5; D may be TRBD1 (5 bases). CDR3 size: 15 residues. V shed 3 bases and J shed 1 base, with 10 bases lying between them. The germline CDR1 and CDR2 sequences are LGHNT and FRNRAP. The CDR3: CASGFIGTSNQPQHF. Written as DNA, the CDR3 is TGTGCTAGTGGTTTCATAGGGACCAGCAATCAGCCCCAGCATTTT.

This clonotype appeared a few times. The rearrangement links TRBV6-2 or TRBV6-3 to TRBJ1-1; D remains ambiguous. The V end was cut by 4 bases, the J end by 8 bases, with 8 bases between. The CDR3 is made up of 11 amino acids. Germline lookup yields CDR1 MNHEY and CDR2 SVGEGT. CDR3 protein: CASSSPGEAFF. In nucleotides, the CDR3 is TGTGCCAGCAGTTCGCCAGGAGAAGCTTTCTTT.

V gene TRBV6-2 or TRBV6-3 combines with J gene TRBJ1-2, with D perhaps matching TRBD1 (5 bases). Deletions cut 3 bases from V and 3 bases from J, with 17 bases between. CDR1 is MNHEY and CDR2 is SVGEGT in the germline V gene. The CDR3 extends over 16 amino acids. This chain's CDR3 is CASSYPIAREDYGYTF. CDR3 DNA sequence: TGTGCCAGCAGTTATCCGATTGCCAGGGAGGACTATGGCTACACCTTC.

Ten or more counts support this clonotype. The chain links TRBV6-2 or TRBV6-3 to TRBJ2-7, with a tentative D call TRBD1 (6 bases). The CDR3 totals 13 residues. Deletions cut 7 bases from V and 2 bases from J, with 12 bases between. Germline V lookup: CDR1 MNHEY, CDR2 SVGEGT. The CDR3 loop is CASKTGSPYEQYF. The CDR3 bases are TGTGCCAGCAAAACAGGGTCGCCCTACGAGCAGTACTTC.

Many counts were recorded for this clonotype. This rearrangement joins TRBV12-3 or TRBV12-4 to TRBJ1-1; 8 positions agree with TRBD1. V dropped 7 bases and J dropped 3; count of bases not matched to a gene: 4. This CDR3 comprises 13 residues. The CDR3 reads CASKTTGDTEAFF. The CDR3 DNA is TGTGCCAGCAAAACGACAGGGGACACTGAAGCTTTCTTT.

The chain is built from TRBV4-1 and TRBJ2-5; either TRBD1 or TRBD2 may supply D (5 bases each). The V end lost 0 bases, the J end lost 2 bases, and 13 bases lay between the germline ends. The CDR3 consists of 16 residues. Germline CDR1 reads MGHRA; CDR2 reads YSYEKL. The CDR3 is CASSQETGRGQETQYF. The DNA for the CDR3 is TGCGCCAGCAGCCAAGAAACAGGCCGGGGACAAGAGACCCAGTACTTC.

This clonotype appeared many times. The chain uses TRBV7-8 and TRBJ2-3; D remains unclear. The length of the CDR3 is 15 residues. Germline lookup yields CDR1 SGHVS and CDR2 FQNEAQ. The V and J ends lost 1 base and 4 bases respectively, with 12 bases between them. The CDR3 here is CASSLDVVGSDTQYF. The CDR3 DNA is TGTGCCAGCAGCTTAGACGTTGTTGGGTCAGATACGCAGTATTTT.

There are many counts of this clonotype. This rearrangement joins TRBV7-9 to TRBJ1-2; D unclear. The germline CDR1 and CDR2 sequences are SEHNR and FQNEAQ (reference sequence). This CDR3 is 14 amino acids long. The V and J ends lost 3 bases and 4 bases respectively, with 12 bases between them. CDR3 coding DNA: TGTGCCAGCAGCTTTGACACCCCTAGCTATGGCTACACCTTC. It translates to CASSFDTPSYGYTF. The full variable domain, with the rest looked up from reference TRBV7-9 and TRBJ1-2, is DTGVSQNPRHKITKRGQNVTFRCDPISEHNRLYWYRQTLGQGPEFLTYFQNEAQLEKSRLLSDRFSAERPKGSFSTLEIQRTEQGDSAMYLCASSFDTPSYGYTFGSGTRLTVV.

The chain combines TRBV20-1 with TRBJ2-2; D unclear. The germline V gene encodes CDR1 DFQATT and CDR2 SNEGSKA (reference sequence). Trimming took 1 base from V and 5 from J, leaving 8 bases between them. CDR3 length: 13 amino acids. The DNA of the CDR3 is TGCAGTGCTAGAGCATTAAATACCGGGGAGCTGTTTTTT. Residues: CSARALNTGELFF.

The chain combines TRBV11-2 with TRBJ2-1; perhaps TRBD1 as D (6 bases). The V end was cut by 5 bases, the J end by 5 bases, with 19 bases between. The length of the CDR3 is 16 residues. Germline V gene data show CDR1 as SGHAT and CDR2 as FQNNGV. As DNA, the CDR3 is TGTGCCAGCAGCCCGACGACAGGCAAATCCCACAATGAGCAGTTCTTC. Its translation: CASSPTTGKSHNEQFF.

The DNA of the CDR3 is TGTGCCAGCAGCTCCCAGGGGGCGCTCGATGGCTACACCTTC. Translated: CASSSQGALDGYTF. The J gene is TRBJ1-2, the V gene TRBV7-6, with TRBD1 matching 8 bases. Germline loops: CDR1 SGHVS, CDR2 FNYEAQ. Trimming cost V 4 bases and J 6 bases; bases outside gene matches: 7. The CDR3 totals 14 residues.

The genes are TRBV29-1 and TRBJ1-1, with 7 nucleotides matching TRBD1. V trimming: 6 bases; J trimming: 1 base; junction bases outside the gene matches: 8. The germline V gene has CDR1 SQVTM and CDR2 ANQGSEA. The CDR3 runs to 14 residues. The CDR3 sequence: CSVAGTVRNTEAFF. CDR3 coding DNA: TGCAGCGTCGCCGGGACAGTGAGGAACACTGAAGCTTTCTTT.

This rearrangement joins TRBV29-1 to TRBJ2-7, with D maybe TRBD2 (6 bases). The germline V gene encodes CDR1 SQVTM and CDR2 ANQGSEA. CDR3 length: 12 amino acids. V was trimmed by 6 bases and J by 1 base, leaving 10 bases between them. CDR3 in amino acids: CSVIGTSYEQYF. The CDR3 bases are TGCAGCGTGATCGGGACTTCCTACGAGCAGTACTTC.